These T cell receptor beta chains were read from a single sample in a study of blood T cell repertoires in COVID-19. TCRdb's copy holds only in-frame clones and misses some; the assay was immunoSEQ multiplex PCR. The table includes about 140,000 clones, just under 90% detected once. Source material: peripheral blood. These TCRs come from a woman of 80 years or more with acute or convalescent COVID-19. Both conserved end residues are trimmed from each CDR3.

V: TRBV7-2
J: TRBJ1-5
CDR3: ASSLGMSLNQPQH

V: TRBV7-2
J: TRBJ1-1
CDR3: ASSSTGTGEGEAF

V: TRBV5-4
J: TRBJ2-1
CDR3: ASSGGQGYNEQF

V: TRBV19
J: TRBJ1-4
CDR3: ASRGIGEKLF

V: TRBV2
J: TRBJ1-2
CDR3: ASSEDSPLSGYT

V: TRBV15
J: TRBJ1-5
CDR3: ATSRGGSLSNQPQH

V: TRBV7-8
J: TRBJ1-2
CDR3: ASSLLGQVPLGYT

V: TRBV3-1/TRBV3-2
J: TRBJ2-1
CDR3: ASSPPSGGANEQF

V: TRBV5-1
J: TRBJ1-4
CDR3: ASSLLGREEKLF

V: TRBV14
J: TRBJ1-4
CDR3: ASSQDMRGEKLF

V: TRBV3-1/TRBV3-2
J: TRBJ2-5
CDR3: ASRPGGQETQY

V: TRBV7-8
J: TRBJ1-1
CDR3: ASTPWAGNTEAF

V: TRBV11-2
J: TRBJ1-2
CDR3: ASSVDRDYGYT

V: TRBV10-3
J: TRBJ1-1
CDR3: AISKTGGLDTEAF